The 26 T cell receptor beta chains below all came from one sample that was sequenced in a study of T-cell memory formation after mild COVID-19. TCRdb independently ran MiXCR on the 5' RACE reads; one entry per CDR3 protein. Counted here are tens of thousands of distinct CDR3 sequences, 20% to 30% occurring once; the ten biggest clones make up over 40%. Sequencing was performed on PBMCs or a T cell subset sorted from them (not recorded which). Receptors originate from a young man who had mild COVID-19 (a few samples of this study predate the infection). Cell type and time point are not known.

This sequence joins TRBV27 and TRBJ1-2; the D gene is possibly TRBD1 (6 bases). There are 13 residues in the CDR3. Germline V gives CDR1 MNHEY, CDR2 SMNVEV (reference sequence). With 6 bases removed from V and 8 bases from J, the gap between germline ends came to 16 bases. The CDR3 protein is CASSLGSGVGYTF. CDR3 coding DNA: TGTGCCAGCAGCTTAGGATCAGGGGTCGGCTACACCTTC.

This sequence joins TRBV7-2 and TRBJ1-5; no clear D gene. The germline V gene has CDR1 SGHTA and CDR2 FQGNSA. Trimming cost V 2 bases and J 0 bases, with 5 bases left between them. The CDR3 spans 14 residues. The CDR3 protein is CASSLLGSNQPQHF. The CDR3 region has the DNA TGTGCCAGCAGCTTATTGGGTAGCAATCAGCCCCAGCATTTT.

V and J are TRBV7-9 and TRBJ2-7; 7 nucleotides line up with TRBD1. J was trimmed by 5 bases and V by 2 bases; bases with no gene match: 3. The germline gives CDR1 SEHNR, CDR2 FQNEAQ (reference sequence). The CDR3 covers 13 residues. This CDR3 reads CASSLLTGHEQYV. Written as DNA, the CDR3 is TGTGCCAGCAGCTTACTGACAGGGCACGAGCAGTACGTC.

This clonotype was seen more than once but under ten times. The J gene is TRBJ2-7, the V gene TRBV6-2 or TRBV6-3, with 11 bases aligning to TRBD1. Per the germline V gene, CDR1 is MNHEY and CDR2 is SVGEGT. Trimming took 6 bases from V and 6 from J; bases not matched to a gene: 7. The CDR3 has 14 amino acids. CDR3 DNA sequence: TGTGCCAGCAGGGAACGGACAGGGGGCCTCGAGCAGTACGTC. Its translation is CASRERTGGLEQYV.

This clonotype appeared many times. This chain connects TRBV6-5 to TRBJ1-6, with D tentatively TRBD1 (6 bases). Trimming took off 6 bases at V and 9 bases at J, with 18 bases between the two ends. Germline V gene data show CDR1 as MNHEY and CDR2 as SVGAGI. CDR3 length: 15 amino acids. CDR3 nucleotide sequence: TGTGCCAGCAGCCAGTACACAGGGAGATCTTCACCCCTCCACTTT. It specifies CASSQYTGRSSPLHF.

V and J are TRBV6-2 or TRBV6-3 and TRBJ1-2; D is unresolved. The CDR3 loop spans 14 amino acids. Germline V gene data show CDR1 as MNHEY and CDR2 as SVGEGT. The germline V and J ends were trimmed by 4 bases and 2 bases, with 11 bases remaining between them. CDR3 sequence: CASSLSGENYGYTF. The CDR3 DNA follows: TGTGCCAGCAGTTTGTCGGGCGAGAACTATGGCTACACCTTC.

This clonotype came up a few times. As DNA, the CDR3 is TGCAGCGTTGAGTCCGGGACAGGGTCGAACACTGAAGCTTTCTTT. Its translation: CSVESGTGSNTEAFF. The chain joins TRBV29-1 to TRBJ1-1, with 9 positions matching TRBD1. After removal of 3 bases from V and 1 base from J, the junction contained 6 bases not matched to a gene. The CDR3 sequence is 15 residues long. CDR1 is SQVTM and CDR2 is ANQGSEA in the germline V gene.

This clonotype was detected only a few times. The chain is built from TRBV28 and TRBJ1-2; D is possibly TRBD1 (6 bases). Per the germline V gene, CDR1 is MDHEN and CDR2 is SYDVKM. Trimming removed 6 bases from V and 0 bases from J, with 11 bases in between. This CDR3 contains 14 residues. CDR3 region: CASSERTANYGYTF. Written as DNA, the CDR3 is TGTGCCAGCAGCGAGAGGACAGCTAACTATGGCTACACCTTC.

This rearrangement joins TRBV20-1 to TRBJ2-1, with 10 bases lining up with TRBD2. Germline V gene lookup returns CDR1 DFQATT and CDR2 SNEGSKA (reference sequence). The CDR3 extends over 14 amino acids. Trimming at V came to 6 bases and at J to 8 bases, leaving 10 bases not matched to a gene. The CDR3: CSAHPSGGAHEQFF. CDR3 nucleotides: TGCAGTGCCCACCCCAGCGGGGGGGCCCATGAGCAGTTCTTC.

The J gene is TRBJ2-2, the V gene TRBV27; D remains unclear. Germline V gene lookup returns CDR1 MNHEY and CDR2 SMNVEV (reference sequence). There are 13 residues in the CDR3. V was cut by 2 bases and J by 3 bases, with 4 bases left in between. The CDR3 reads CASSLPYTGELFF. CDR3 nucleotides: TGTGCCAGCAGTTTACCGTACACCGGGGAGCTGTTTTTT.

This clonotype has more than one count but fewer than ten. J is TRBJ2-7 and V is TRBV2; possibly TRBD1 for D (6 bases). This CDR3 is built from 16 residues. In germline, CDR1 is SNHLY, CDR2 FYNNEI. With 6 bases removed from V and 2 bases from J, the gap between germline ends came to 20 bases. CDR3 protein: CASRPRGPGDTYEQYF. DNA for the CDR3: TGTGCCAGCAGACCCCGGGGCCCTGGGGACACCTACGAGCAGTACTTC. Full variable domain (rest looked up from reference TRBV2 and TRBJ2-7): EPEVTQTPSHQVTQMGQEVILRCVPISNHLYFYWYRQILGQKVEFLVSFYNNEISEKSEIFDDQFSVERPDGSNFTLKIRSTKLEDSAMYFCASRPRGPGDTYEQYFGPGTRLTVT.

This clonotype was seen a handful of times. The chain uses TRBV12-3 or TRBV12-4 and TRBJ2-4; D is perhaps TRBD1 (5 bases). There are 18 residues in the CDR3. Trimming removed 5 bases at V and 7 bases at J, with 27 bases between. The CDR3 region has the DNA TGTGCCAGCAGTAACCAAGACCTTGCAGGGCCGACGGACAACATTCAGTACTTC. It translates to CASSNQDLAGPTDNIQYF.

A few counts support this clonotype. This chain links TRBV4-3 with TRBJ2-3, with TRBD2 matching over 8 bases. The CDR3 loop spans 15 amino acids. J lost 2 bases, V lost 1 base, and 2 bases had no gene match. In germline, CDR1 is LGHNA, CDR2 YSLEER. CDR3 nucleotides: TGCGCCAGCAGCCAAGCGGGGGGGCCCACAGATACGCAGTATTTT. This gives the protein CASSQAGGPTDTQYF.

Notes on this clonotype: Sequence at one end of the junction differs from germline and may be a read error. The rearrangement links TRBV29-1 to TRBJ2-1; either TRBD1 or TRBD2 may fit D (5 bases each). The CDR3 totals 14 residues. Germline CDR1 reads SQVTM; CDR2 reads ANQGSEA. CDR3 in amino acids: CCVGGTAGYNEQFF. CDR3 coding DNA: TGCTGCGTTGGGGGAACAGCCGGGTACAATGAGCAGTTCTTC.

This clonotype was found a few times. The rearrangement uses TRBV6-5 and TRBJ2-5; D might be TRBD1 (7 bases). With 10 bases removed from V and 4 bases from J, the gap between germline ends came to 22 bases. The germline CDR1 and CDR2 sequences are MNHEY and SVGAGI. The CDR3 contains 15 residues. CDR3 sequence reads: CATHWGAGGRETQYF. The CDR3 nucleotides read TGTGCCACACATTGGGGGGCAGGGGGTCGAGAGACCCAGTACTTC.

The V call is TRBV20-1, the J call TRBJ1-2, with D uncertain. Trimming took 0 bases from V and 1 from J, leaving 15 bases between them. Germline V CDR1 and CDR2: DFQATT, SNEGSKA (reference sequence). The CDR3 loop spans 16 amino acids. The CDR3 DNA reads TGCAGTGCTAGAGATCGGAGTCAGGTCTATAACTATGGCTACACCTTC. Protein product: CSARDRSQVYNYGYTF.

The genes are TRBV12-3 or TRBV12-4 and TRBJ2-7, with TRBD1 matching 10 bases. This CDR3 comprises 16 residues. Trimming cost V 4 bases and J 5 bases; bases outside gene matches: 11. The CDR3 DNA reads as TGTGCCAGCAGTTGGGGGACAGGGGTTGAGGCCAACGAGCAGTACTTC. The encoded protein is CASSWGTGVEANEQYF.

The rearrangement uses TRBV6-2 or TRBV6-3 and TRBJ1-5; 12 nucleotides agree with TRBD1. Germline CDR1 is MNHEY and CDR2 is SVGEGT. V shed 4 bases and J 7 bases; nucleotides not matched to a gene: 11. The CDR3 runs to 17 residues. The CDR3 DNA reads as TGTGCCAGCAGTTCCCGGGACAGGGGGCGTTCCGGGCAGCCCCAGCATTTT. Amino acid sequence: CASSSRDRGRSGQPQHF.

This clonotype was counted between two and nine times. The chain links TRBV7-9 to TRBJ1-6; D uncertain. The V gene lost 7 bases and the J gene lost 7 bases, with 11 bases spanning the gap. This CDR3 spans 13 amino acids. Germline CDR1 SEHNR, CDR2 FQNEAQ (reference sequence). The CDR3 DNA reads as TGTGCCAGCACCGGGGTAGTCAATTCACCCCTCCACTTT. Its translation: CASTGVVNSPLHF.

A single count supports this clonotype. V gene TRBV15 combines with J gene TRBJ2-2; no reliable D call. The V gene lost 4 bases and the J gene lost 2 bases, with 11 bases spanning the gap. The CDR3 length is 15 residues. Germline V lookup: CDR1 LNHNV, CDR2 YYDKDF (reference sequence). CDR3: CATSTDRFNTGELFF. The CDR3 region has the DNA TGTGCCACCAGCACCGATAGATTTAACACCGGGGAGCTGTTTTTT.

This clonotype was counted between two and nine times. The chain joins TRBV4-1 to TRBJ2-5, with a tentative D call TRBD2 (5 bases). Germline V gene lookup returns CDR1 MGHRA and CDR2 YSYEKL. This CDR3 is 15 amino acids long. V was pared by 1 base and J by 2 bases, with 11 bases between. CDR3 loop: CASSQVLGEQETQYF. CDR3 nucleotide sequence: TGCGCCAGCAGCCAAGTATTGGGAGAACAAGAGACCCAGTACTTC.

This clonotype has at least ten counts. The CDR3, as DNA: TGTGCCAGCAGCTTCCTAGACAGGACTAATGAGCAGTTCTTC. This gives the protein CASSFLDRTNEQFF. J is TRBJ2-1 and V is TRBV11-2; D possibly corresponds to TRBD1 (6 bases). The CDR3 consists of 14 residues. The germline V gene encodes CDR1 SGHAT and CDR2 FQNNGV. V was clipped by 3 bases and J by 7 bases, with 13 bases between them.

The chain links TRBV5-1 to TRBJ1-5, with D possibly being TRBD1 (5 bases). V was pared by 0 bases and J by 7 bases, with 11 bases between. This CDR3 region has 14 residues. Germline V CDR1 and CDR2: SGHRS, YFSETQ. CDR3 sequence reads: CASSLARQYQPQHF. The CDR3 DNA follows: TGCGCCAGCAGCTTGGCCAGACAGTACCAGCCCCAGCATTTT.

This chain uses TRBV6-5 with TRBJ1-5, with D possibly being TRBD1 (6 bases). The CDR3 runs to 17 residues. Germline V gene sequence: CDR1 MNHEY, CDR2 SVGAGI. The V and J ends lost 2 bases and 3 bases respectively, with 17 bases between them. CDR3 region: CASSYQSPRGSNQPQHF. CDR3 bases: TGTGCCAGCAGTTACCAGTCGCCCAGGGGTTCCAATCAGCCCCAGCATTTT.

The rearrangement uses TRBV5-1 and TRBJ2-7; D is unresolved. The CDR3 runs 14 residues. Trimming took 3 bases from V and 1 from J, leaving 11 bases between them. Germline CDR1 reads SGHRS; CDR2 reads YFSETQ. The CDR3 DNA reads TGCGCCAGCAGCTGGGAAGGAGTATCCTACGAGCAGTACTTC. This codes for CASSWEGVSYEQYF.

There are a few counts of this clonotype. The CDR3 sequence is CSARDRGQGGIEQFF. The CDR3, as DNA: TGCAGTGCTAGAGATAGGGGACAGGGGGGAATTGAGCAGTTCTTC. The genes are TRBV20-1 and TRBJ2-1; 11 positions match TRBD1. V gave up 0 bases and J gave up 9 bases; unmatched junction bases: 7. Looked up from germline, CDR1 is DFQATT and CDR2 is SNEGSKA (reference sequence). CDR3 size: 15 residues.